The rows below give T cell receptor beta chains drawn from one sample of a study of control samples from healthy donors and cancer patients. Data came from immunoSEQ multiplex PCR; TCRdb stores just in-frame clones and leaves some out. The data contain about 170,000 clones, roughly 88% of them singletons. The sample was blood. The origin of the receptors is a woman aged 30 to 39 in good health. The CDR3 runs from the conserved cysteine through the conserved F or W. The order of the fields is D gene, V gene, J gene, CDR3 protein. A D gene is named only where the DNA matches it firmly.

D: -; V: TRBV24-1; J: TRBJ1-1; CDR3: CATSDAPRGENTEAFF
D: TRBD2; V: TRBV25-1; J: TRBJ2-2; CDR3: CASNLAGSTGELFF
D: -; V: TRBV3-1/TRBV3-2; J: TRBJ2-7; CDR3: CASSQDNSEQYF
D: -; V: TRBV2; J: TRBJ1-4; CDR3: CASSLTLVEKLFF
D: -; V: TRBV3-1/TRBV3-2; J: TRBJ2-5; CDR3: CASSQSIRETQYF
D: -; V: TRBV11-1; J: TRBJ1-1; CDR3: CASSLGGTAEAFF
D: TRBD2; V: TRBV29-1; J: TRBJ2-7; CDR3: CSVALPGAGGSSYEQYF
D: TRBD1; V: TRBV3-1/TRBV3-2; J: TRBJ1-6; CDR3: CASSQATGRASPLHF
D: TRBD1; V: TRBV7-9; J: TRBJ1-4; CDR3: CASSRIGTDNEKLFF
D: -; V: TRBV10-2; J: TRBJ1-3; CDR3: CASRRGDTASGNTIYF
D: -; V: TRBV28; J: TRBJ1-5; CDR3: CASSFTPQPQHF
D: -; V: TRBV7-9; J: TRBJ1-2; CDR3: CASSLARGNYGYTF
D: -; V: TRBV11-2; J: TRBJ1-1; CDR3: CASSPRTFPEAFF
D: -; V: TRBV9; J: TRBJ1-5; CDR3: CASSVGGASQPQHF
D: -; V: TRBV11-2; J: TRBJ1-1; CDR3: CASSLFDSEAFF
D: TRBD1; V: TRBV2; J: TRBJ1-2; CDR3: CASSGPGTAISPYGYTF
D: -; V: TRBV3-1/TRBV3-2; J: TRBJ1-2; CDR3: CASSQGVNYGYTF
D: -; V: TRBV12-3/TRBV12-4; J: TRBJ2-6; CDR3: CASSSGANVLTF
D: TRBD1; V: TRBV5-1; J: TRBJ2-1; CDR3: CASSPTGEPYNEQFF
D: -; V: TRBV3-1/TRBV3-2; J: TRBJ2-5; CDR3: CASSQDRGAIETQYF
D: -; V: TRBV9; J: TRBJ1-6; CDR3: CASSPGKRASPLHF
D: TRBD1; V: TRBV4-1; J: TRBJ1-3; CDR3: CASSLTGAGNTIYF
D: TRBD1; V: TRBV28; J: TRBJ1-6; CDR3: CASTKGAGTGGSPLHF
D: TRBD1; V: TRBV28; J: TRBJ1-2; CDR3: CASRQGAPTYGYTF
D: -; V: TRBV9; J: TRBJ2-1; CDR3: CASSVGTYNEQFF
D: TRBD1; V: TRBV5-1; J: TRBJ2-2; CDR3: CASSTWTGSNTGELFF
D: -; V: TRBV6-5; J: TRBJ1-6; CDR3: CASSFKENSPLHF
D: TRBD2; V: TRBV7-8; J: TRBJ2-7; CDR3: CASSLARGGEQYF
D: -; V: TRBV6-5; J: TRBJ1-6; CDR3: CASSYGSSPSPLHF
D: -; V: TRBV20-1; J: TRBJ1-1; CDR3: CSAPGATEAFF
D: -; V: TRBV18; J: TRBJ1-2; CDR3: CASSPPGHYGYTF
D: TRBD1; V: TRBV11-1; J: TRBJ2-3; CDR3: CASSLGAGGPDTQYF
D: TRBD1; V: TRBV18; J: TRBJ1-2; CDR3: CASSPSLEGGGYTF
D: TRBD2; V: TRBV29-1; J: TRBJ2-5; CDR3: CSVDVAGGGETQYF
D: -; V: TRBV9; J: TRBJ1-2; CDR3: CASSAETGGPYGYTF
D: -; V: TRBV28; J: TRBJ1-2; CDR3: CASTINRGNYGYTF
D: TRBD1; V: TRBV27; J: TRBJ2-7; CDR3: CASSLTGGEQYF
D: -; V: TRBV3-1/TRBV3-2; J: TRBJ2-4; CDR3: CASSRPPANIQYF
D: -; V: TRBV28; J: TRBJ1-2; CDR3: CASSLAGNGYTF
D: -; V: TRBV15; J: TRBJ1-2; CDR3: CATSRDDPEPSGGYTF
D: TRBD1; V: TRBV30; J: TRBJ1-5; CDR3: CAWKGQGSQPQHF
D: -; V: TRBV3-1/TRBV3-2; J: TRBJ2-7; CDR3: CASSRRFEQYF
D: -; V: TRBV10-3; J: TRBJ2-1; CDR3: CAISRDASSYNEQFF
D: -; V: TRBV5-3; J: TRBJ2-2; CDR3: CARSTGELFF
D: TRBD1; V: TRBV12-3/TRBV12-4; J: TRBJ1-2; CDR3: CASSLGQHYGYTF
D: TRBD2; V: TRBV30; J: TRBJ2-1; CDR3: CAWSSGGYNEQFF
D: -; V: TRBV11-1; J: TRBJ2-7; CDR3: CASSLEYRYEQYF
D: -; V: TRBV7-8; J: TRBJ1-5; CDR3: CASSFRDGYSNQPQHF
D: -; V: TRBV28; J: TRBJ1-5; CDR3: CASRVQGNQPQHF
D: -; V: TRBV10-3; J: TRBJ1-2; CDR3: CAISEGTHTF
D: TRBD1; V: TRBV5-1; J: TRBJ2-7; CDR3: CASSPGQGAYEQYF